This T cell receptor beta chain was recovered during a study of response to subunit inactivated influenza vaccine. Study-level findings and limits: Each seasonal influenza vaccination recruits few new T cells, the authors suggested.

TCRdb reprocessed the RT-PCR reads with MiXCR, giving one entry per CDR3 protein. Of 700,000 to 800,000 distinct CDR3 sequences in the sample, 18% were seen once. This clonotype was observed a few times. What it recognizes is unknown. Trimming left V 1 base short and J 1 base short, with 11 bases between. This CDR3 has 15 residues. Germline V CDR1 and CDR2: SGDLS, YYNGEE. The sequence derives from a man aged 50 or older who received an inactivated influenza vaccine. Specimen: PBMCs from blood, collected about 5 days after vaccination. The V gene is TRBV9, the J gene TRBJ1-1; D gene ambiguous. The CDR3 nucleotides read TGTGCCAGCAGCGTAACCCTAGACCCGAACACTGAAGCTTTCTTT. It translates to CASSVTLDPNTEAFF.